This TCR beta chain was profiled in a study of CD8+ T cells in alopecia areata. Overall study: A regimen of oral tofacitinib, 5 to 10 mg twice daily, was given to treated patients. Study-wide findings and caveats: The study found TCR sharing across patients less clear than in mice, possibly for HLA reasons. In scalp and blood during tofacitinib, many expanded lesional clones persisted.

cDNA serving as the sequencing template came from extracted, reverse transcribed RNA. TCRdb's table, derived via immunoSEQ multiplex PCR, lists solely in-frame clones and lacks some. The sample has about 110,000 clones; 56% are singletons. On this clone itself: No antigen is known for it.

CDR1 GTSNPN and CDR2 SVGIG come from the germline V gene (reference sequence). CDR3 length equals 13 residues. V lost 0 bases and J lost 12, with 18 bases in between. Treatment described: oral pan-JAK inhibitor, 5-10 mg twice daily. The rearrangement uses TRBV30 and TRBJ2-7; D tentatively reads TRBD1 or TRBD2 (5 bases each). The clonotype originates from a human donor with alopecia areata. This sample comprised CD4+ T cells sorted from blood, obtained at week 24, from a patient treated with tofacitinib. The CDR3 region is CAWSVPGPRVWYF. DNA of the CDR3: TGTGCCTGGAGTGTACCGGGACCGAGGGTGTGGTACTTC. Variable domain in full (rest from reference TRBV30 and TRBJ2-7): SQTIHQWPATLVQPVGSPLSLECTVEGTSNPNLYWYRQAAGRGLQLLFYSVGIGQISSEVPQNLSASRPQDRQFILSSKKLLLSDSGFYLCAWSVPGPRVWYFGPGTRLTVT.